This T cell receptor (beta chain) originates from a study of cytomegalovirus exposure and HLA in healthy donors. Vbeta (60) and Jbeta (13) primers were used in the PCR. Clones were sequenced by immunoSEQ multiplex PCR, and TCRdb holds only the in-frame ones, with some missing. The sample shows approximately 150,000 clones, roughly 87% of them seen only once. The V gene lost 7 bases and the J gene lost 6 bases, with 16 bases spanning the gap. CDR1 is WNHNN, CDR2 SYGVQD, per germline (reference sequence). This CDR3 is built from 14 residues. This clone has only one observation. This clonotype was obtained from a man aged 25-40 years in good health and CMV-seropositive. The chain links TRBV10-1 to TRBJ1-5; tentatively, D is TRBD1 (6 bases). The sequencing sample was made of PBMCs. Here the CDR3 DNA reads TGCGCCAGCATCAGGACGGGGGGCATTCAGCCCCAGCATTTT. It is translated as CASIRTGGIQPQHF.